The 3 T cell receptor beta chains given below trace back to one sample, sequenced in a study of blood T cell repertoires in COVID-19. TCRdb keeps only in-frame clones here, not all; method: immunoSEQ multiplex PCR. The table has 450,000 to 500,000 clones, 75% to 90% seen once. The sequenced sample consisted of PBMCs or T cells enriched from blood (not recorded which). The receptors derive from a woman aged 18-29 years who had recovered from COVID-19.

The V and J genes are TRBV30 and TRBJ2-7; the D gene is possibly TRBD2 (7 bases). Per the germline V gene, CDR1 is GTSNPN and CDR2 is SVGIG (reference sequence). Trimming stripped 1 base from V and 5 bases from J, with 18 bases between. This CDR3 contains 15 residues. Written as DNA, the CDR3 is TGTGCCTGGAGTGGAAGTGGCGGGGGCATCGACGAGCAGTACTTC. Translated, it gives CAWSGSGGGIDEQYF.

The V and J genes are TRBV28 and TRBJ2-5, with 9 bases identical to TRBD1. The CDR3 is 14 residues long. V gave up 4 bases and J gave up 4 bases; unmatched junction bases: 4. Germline values: CDR1 MDHEN, CDR2 SYDVKM. CDR3 sequence reads: CASSSPDRGETQYF. The DNA for the CDR3 is TGTGCCAGCAGTTCCCCGGACAGGGGAGAGACCCAGTACTTC.

The chain joins TRBV5-1 to TRBJ2-5; 8 bases fit TRBD2. V lost 0 bases and J lost 1; bases outside the gene matches: 11. This CDR3 is built from 18 residues. In germline, CDR1 is SGHRS, CDR2 YFSETQ. CDR3 nucleotides: TGCGCCAGCAGCTTGGGACCCGAAACCGGGGGGGTCCAAGAGACCCAGTACTTC. As protein: CASSLGPETGGVQETQYF. Variable domain in full (rest from reference TRBV5-1 and TRBJ2-5): KAGVTQTPRYLIKTRGQQVTLSCSPISGHRSVSWYQQTPGQGLQFLFEYFSETQRNKGNFPGRFSGRQFSNSRSEMNVSTLELGDSALYLCASSLGPETGGVQETQYFGPGTRLLVL.